The 2 T cell receptor beta chains below come from one sample, sequenced in a study of blood T cells in healthy people across ages. A second 7 to 11 cycle PCR used barcoded and J-beta primers. MiXCR, run by TCRdb on the 5' RACE reads, gives a single entry per CDR3 protein. The sample consists of about 1.8 million distinct CDR3 sequences, 49% of them appearing once. Sequencing was performed on blood. All receptors derive from a woman aged 40-49 years in good health.

The table lists this clonotype with a few counts. The chain recombines TRBV6-1 with TRBJ2-1, with D perhaps assigned TRBD1 or TRBD2 (5 bases each). This CDR3 is built from 17 residues. The ends were cut back, 5 bases at V and 0 bases at J, with 17 bases in the middle. In germline, CDR1 is MNHNS, CDR2 SASEGT. Here the CDR3 DNA reads TGTGCCAGCAGTATTCGGACAACTGGGAGCTCCTACAATGAGCAGTTCTTC. Translating it yields CASSIRTTGSSYNEQFF.

This clonotype has only a few counts. The chain employs TRBV7-8 and TRBJ2-7; no clear D. The germline gives CDR1 SGHVS, CDR2 FQNEAQ. The CDR3 extends over 14 amino acids. V shed 5 bases and J shed 0 bases, with 11 bases lying between them. The chain's CDR3 is CASSPIVGSYEQYF. In DNA, the CDR3 is TGTGCCAGCAGCCCGATCGTAGGCTCCTACGAGCAGTACTTC.